This note documents a single T cell receptor (beta chain) sequence. Antigen: not known. The CDR3 runs 15 residues. CDR1 and CDR2 (germline): SNHLY, FYNNEI. V trimming: 4 bases; J trimming: 2 bases; junction bases outside the gene matches: 2. This sample is drawn from a study of OX40 agonist ivuxolimab in advanced cancers. For the study at large: It was ivuxolimab, an agonistic anti-OX40 (CD134) antibody, that patients were treated with. Study-wide points: Dosing at 0.1 to 3.0 mg/kg was accompanied by clonal expansion of CD4+ and CD8+ blood T cells by week 6.

The protocol was immunoSEQ multiplex PCR, while the TCRdb copy is restricted to in-frame clones and leaves out a portion. Of about 60,000 clones listed, about nine tenths are singletons. This specimen consisted of CD4+ or CD8+ T cells sorted from blood, obtained in a trial of the OX40 agonist ivuxolimab. J is TRBJ2-3 and V is TRBV2; 11 nucleotides match TRBD2. The receptor was isolated from an adult with an advanced solid tumor such as melanoma, head and neck, liver or kidney cancer. CDR3 coding DNA: TGTGCCAGCAGTGGACTAGCGGGGACCACAGATACGCAGTATTTT. It specifies CASSGLAGTTDTQYF.